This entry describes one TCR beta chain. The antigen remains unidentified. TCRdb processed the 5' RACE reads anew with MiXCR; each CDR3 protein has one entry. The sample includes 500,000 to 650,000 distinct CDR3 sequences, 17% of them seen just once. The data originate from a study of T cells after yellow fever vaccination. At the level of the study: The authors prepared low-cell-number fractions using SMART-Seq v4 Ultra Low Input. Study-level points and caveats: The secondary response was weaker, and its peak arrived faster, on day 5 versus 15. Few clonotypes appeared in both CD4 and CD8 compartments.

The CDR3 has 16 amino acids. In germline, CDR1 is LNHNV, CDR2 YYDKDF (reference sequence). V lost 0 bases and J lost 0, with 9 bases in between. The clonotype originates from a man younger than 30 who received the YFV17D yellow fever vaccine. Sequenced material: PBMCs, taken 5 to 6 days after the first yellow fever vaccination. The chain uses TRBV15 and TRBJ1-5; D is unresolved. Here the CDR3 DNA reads TGTGCCACCAGCAGAGATCGCCAGATTAGCAATCAGCCCCAGCATTTT. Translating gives CATSRDRQISNQPQHF.